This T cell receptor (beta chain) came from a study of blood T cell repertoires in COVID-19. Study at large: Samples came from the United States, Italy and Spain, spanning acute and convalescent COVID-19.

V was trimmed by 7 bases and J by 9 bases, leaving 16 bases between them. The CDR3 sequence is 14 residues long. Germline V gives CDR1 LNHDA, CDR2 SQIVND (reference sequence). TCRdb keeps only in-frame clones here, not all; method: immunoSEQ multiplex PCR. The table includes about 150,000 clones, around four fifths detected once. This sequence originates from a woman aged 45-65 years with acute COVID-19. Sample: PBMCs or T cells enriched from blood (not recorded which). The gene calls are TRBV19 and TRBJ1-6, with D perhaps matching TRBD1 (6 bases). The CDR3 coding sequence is TGTGCCAGTATCCACCGCGGACAGACTTCACCCCTCCACTTT. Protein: CASIHRGQTSPLHF.